This T cell receptor beta chain was profiled in a study of cytomegalovirus exposure and HLA in healthy donors. CDR1 is SGHKS, CDR2 YYEKEE, per germline (reference sequence). The CDR3 covers 16 residues. Trimming took off 0 bases at V and 4 bases at J, with 16 bases between the two ends. Assay: immunoSEQ multiplex PCR; the TCRdb copy retains only in-frame clones and omits some. The table lists some 150,000 clones, around 93% of them singletons. Sequenced sample: PBMCs. The V and J genes are TRBV5-5 and TRBJ2-5; D may be TRBD1 (6 bases). The sequence came from a man between 18 and 35 years old in good health and CMV-seropositive. CDR3 DNA sequence: TGTGCCAGCAGCTTGGCCCGGACAGTCACAGGAGAGACCCAGTACTTC. Protein sequence: CASSLARTVTGETQYF.